Below, 31 T cell receptor beta chains from the same sample are listed, as sequenced in a study of cytomegalovirus exposure and HLA in healthy donors. The PCR employed 60 Vbeta primers together with 13 Jbeta primers. TCRdb keeps only in-frame clones here, not all; method: immunoSEQ multiplex PCR. The data contain roughly 190,000 clones, roughly 73% of them singletons. Sequencing was performed on PBMCs. These receptors all stem from a female donor in good health and CMV-seronegative.

This clone showed up just a few times. The chain carries TRBV9 and TRBJ2-3; weak D call: TRBD2 (5 bases). The germline V gene has CDR1 SGDLS and CDR2 YYNGEE. The CDR3 is 15 amino acids. The V gene lost 0 bases and the J gene lost 3 bases, with 11 bases spanning the gap. This CDR3 is CASSVGEGWTDTQYF. CDR3 sequence (DNA): TGTGCCAGCAGCGTAGGAGAGGGTTGGACAGATACGCAGTATTTT.

The chain has TRBV7-7 and TRBJ2-3; 7 bases are shared with TRBD1. Germline CDR1 is SSHAT and CDR2 is FNYEAQ (reference sequence). V dropped 5 bases and J dropped 5; count of bases not matched to a gene: 13. There are 16 residues in the CDR3. CDR3 sequence (DNA): TGTGCCAGCAGCCCCGACAGGGCTGGTTTATTAGATACGCAGTATTTT. It translates to CASSPDRAGLLDTQYF. Supplemented by reference TRBV7-7 and TRBJ2-3, the full variable domain reads GAGVSQSPRYKVTKRGQDVTLRCDPISSHATLYWYQQALGQGPEFLTYFNYEAQPDKSGLPSDRFSAERPEGSISTLTIQRTEQRDSAMYRCASSPDRAGLLDTQYFGPGTRLTVL.

The rearrangement uses TRBV6-4 and TRBJ1-2, with 7 bases aligning to TRBD1. The CDR3 has 16 amino acids. After removal of 2 bases from V and 2 bases from J, the junction contained 8 bases not matched to a gene. The germline CDR1 and CDR2 sequences are MRHNA and SNTAGT. The CDR3 DNA sequence: TGTGCCAGCAGTGACACCCCACAGGGGATCAACTATGGCTACACCTTC. This codes for CASSDTPQGINYGYTF.

The chain has TRBV9 and TRBJ2-3; 7 bases are a match to TRBD2. Germline values: CDR1 SGDLS, CDR2 YYNGEE. The CDR3 extends over 15 amino acids. The trim removed 2 bases at V and 1 base at J, leaving 4 bases unmatched. CDR3 protein: CASSVSGYGTDTQYF. Written as DNA, the CDR3 is TGTGCCAGCAGCGTTAGCGGGTATGGCACAGATACGCAGTATTTT.

The CDR3 sequence is CASNQIGDRGYNEQFF. Written as DNA, the CDR3 is TGTGCCAGCAACCAAATTGGGGACAGGGGCTACAATGAGCAGTTCTTC. The rearrangement joins TRBV7-9 to TRBJ2-1, with 10 positions matching TRBD1. Trimming removed 7 bases from V and 3 bases from J; junction bases left unmatched: 9. Germline V gives CDR1 SEHNR, CDR2 FQNEAQ (reference sequence). This CDR3 has 16 residues.

The chain employs TRBV7-3 and TRBJ2-3; 11 bases line up with TRBD2. The CDR3 is 16 residues long. In germline, CDR1 is SGHTA, CDR2 FQGTGA. Germline trimming cut 5 bases from V and 10 bases from J; bases unmatched to any gene: 14. CDR3 protein: CASSPKGTSGSSSQYF. The CDR3 bases are TGTGCCAGCAGCCCAAAGGGGACTAGCGGCTCTTCCTCGCAGTATTTT.

The chain is built from TRBV29-1 and TRBJ1-1, with D maybe TRBD1 (5 bases). V lost 3 bases to trimming and J lost 4 bases, with 12 bases between them. In germline, CDR1 is SQVTM, CDR2 ANQGSEA. This CDR3 spans 13 amino acids. The CDR3 is CSVDPREGTEAFF. As DNA, the CDR3 is TGCAGCGTTGACCCCAGGGAAGGCACTGAAGCTTTCTTT.

This clone was observed a handful of times. The gene calls are TRBV5-5 and TRBJ1-4; 8 bases are shared with TRBD1. Losses at the gene ends were 4 bases for V and 8 bases for J; bases not matched to a gene: 7. The CDR3 contains 14 residues. In germline, CDR1 is SGHKS, CDR2 YYEKEE (reference sequence). The CDR3 DNA reads TGTGCCAGCAGCACGGACAGGGTGGAGGAAAAACTGTTTTTT. Translation gives CASSTDRVEEKLFF.

The gene calls are TRBV6-5 and TRBJ1-1, with 10 bases lining up with TRBD1. Germline-derived CDR1 and CDR2 are MNHEY and SVGAGI. After removal of 7 bases from V and 5 bases from J, the junction contained 7 bases not matched to a gene. CDR3 length equals 14 residues. Written as DNA, the CDR3 is TGTGCCAGCACCCTGGACAGGGGGAGGACTGAAGCTTTCTTT. It codes for CASTLDRGRTEAFF.

The chain couples TRBV6-5 to TRBJ1-5, with D maybe TRBD1 (6 bases). Per the germline V gene, CDR1 is MNHEY and CDR2 is SVGAGI. V lost 6 bases to trimming and J lost 3 bases, with 15 bases between them. CDR3 length: 15 amino acids. The CDR3 DNA reads TGTGCCAGCAGCCGGACAGTGGGTGCCAATCAGCCCCAGCATTTT. This gives the protein CASSRTVGANQPQHF.

The J gene is TRBJ2-2, the V gene TRBV4-3; weak D call: TRBD2 (6 bases). V lost 2 bases and J lost 6, with 13 bases in between. This CDR3 comprises 15 residues. Per the germline V gene, CDR1 is LGHNA and CDR2 is YSLEER. CDR3 loop: CASSQRALASGELFF. The CDR3, as DNA: TGCGCCAGCAGCCAAAGGGCTCTAGCGTCCGGGGAGCTGTTTTTT.

The chain recombines TRBV5-1 with TRBJ2-2, with a tentative D call TRBD1 (5 bases). Trimming cost V 0 bases and J 4 bases, with 13 bases left between them. Per germline, CDR1 SGHRS and CDR2 YFSETQ. The CDR3 covers 16 residues. The CDR3 DNA reads as TGCGCCAGCAGCTTGGACTCGGACAAATCCACCGGGGAGCTGTTTTTT. This translates into CASSLDSDKSTGELFF.

This clone was seen more than once but under ten times. V usage is TRBV30 and J usage is TRBJ2-5; no clear D gene. The germline CDR1 and CDR2 sequences are GTSNPN and SVGIG (reference sequence). The CDR3 is made up of 14 amino acids. V was clipped by 2 bases and J by 1 base, with 11 bases between them. DNA of the CDR3: TGTGCCTGGAGTCTCCCAGGCACCCAAGAGACCCAGTACTTC. Translated: CAWSLPGTQETQYF. The variable domain in full, completed from reference TRBV30 and TRBJ2-5, reads SQTIHQWPATLVQPVGSPLSLECTVEGTSNPNLYWYRQAAGRGLQLLFYSVGIGQISSEVPQNLSASRPQDRQFILSSKKLLLSDSGFYLCAWSLPGTQETQYFGPGTRLLVL.

In regard to this clone: At one end the junction does not follow the germline gene, possibly because of a read error. The V gene is TRBV5-6, the J gene TRBJ2-3; TRBD2 matches at 15 bases. This CDR3 spans 18 amino acids. Germline CDR1 SGHDT, CDR2 YYEEEE. The CDR3 loop is CVSSLPGLAGGVTDTQYF. CDR3 bases: TGTGTCAGCAGCCTCCCGGGACTAGCGGGGGGAGTCACAGATACGCAGTATTTT. Supplemented by reference TRBV5-6 and TRBJ2-3, the full variable domain reads DAGVTQSPTHLIKTRGQQVTLRCSPKSGHDTVSWYQQALGQGPQFIFQYYEEEERQRGNFPDRFSGHQFPNYSSELNVNALLLGDSALYLCVSSLPGLAGGVTDTQYFGPGTRLTVL.

The chain links TRBV7-9 to TRBJ1-4; 11 nucleotides align to TRBD1. Germline CDR1 is SEHNR and CDR2 is FQNEAQ (reference sequence). The CDR3 sequence is 15 residues long. Trimming removed 4 bases from V and 5 bases from J; junction bases left unmatched: 3. CDR3 sequence reads: CASSSGQGENEKLFF. The DNA of the CDR3 is TGTGCCAGCAGCTCGGGACAGGGGGAGAATGAAAAACTGTTTTTT.

This clone was recorded a few times. The chain uses TRBV7-3 and TRBJ1-1, with D possibly matching TRBD1 (6 bases). The CDR3 covers 13 residues. The V and J ends lost 7 bases and 2 bases respectively, with 11 bases between them. CDR1 SGHTA and CDR2 FQGTGA come from the germline V gene. The CDR3 DNA reads as TGTGCCAGCACCACGGACAGAAACACTGAAGCTTTCTTT. Translation gives CASTTDRNTEAFF.

As regards this clone: Other nucleotide sequences from this sample produce the same CDR3. The chain has TRBV5-1 and TRBJ1-4; a weak D match, TRBD1 (5 bases). CDR3 length: 14 amino acids. Trimming removed 4 bases from V and 5 bases from J, with 12 bases in between. Per the germline V gene, CDR1 is SGHRS and CDR2 is YFSETQ. The DNA for the CDR3 is TGCGCCAGCAGCCTGGGGCAGGGAAATGAAAAACTGTTTTTT. It specifies CASSLGQGNEKLFF. Drawing the rest from reference TRBV5-1 and TRBJ1-4, the complete variable domain is KAGVTQTPRYLIKTRGQQVTLSCSPISGHRSVSWYQQTPGQGLQFLFEYFSETQRNKGNFPGRFSGRQFSNSRSEMNVSTLELGDSALYLCASSLGQGNEKLFFGSGTQLSVL.

V is TRBV4-1 and J is TRBJ1-1; D perhaps matches TRBD1 (5 bases). CDR1 is MGHRA, CDR2 YSYEKL, per germline. V was clipped by 1 base and J by 5 bases, with 20 bases between them. The CDR3 has 17 residues. Here the CDR3 reads CASSQGPTSGGETEAFF. CDR3 sequence (DNA): TGCGCCAGCAGCCAAGGGCCTACGTCCGGGGGAGAGACTGAAGCTTTCTTT.

The chain is built from TRBV6-5 and TRBJ1-5, with D unresolved. V lost 6 bases to trimming and J lost 0 bases, with 6 bases between them. The CDR3 has 13 residues. The germline CDR1 and CDR2 sequences are MNHEY and SVGAGI. The CDR3 region has the DNA TGTGCCAGCAGGGCGGGTAGCAATCAGCCCCAGCATTTT. This encodes CASRAGSNQPQHF.

The gene calls are TRBV5-5 and TRBJ1-5, with 8 bases fitting TRBD1. Germline V CDR1 and CDR2: SGHKS, YYEKEE (reference sequence). The CDR3 sequence is 13 residues long. V lost 4 bases, J lost 4 bases, and 1 base stayed unmatched. The CDR3 coding sequence is TGTGCCAGCAGCAGGACAGGGAATCAGCCCCAGCATTTT. Protein product: CASSRTGNQPQHF.

The genes are TRBV5-1 and TRBJ2-3; 10 bases are a match to TRBD2. Per the germline V gene, CDR1 is SGHRS and CDR2 is YFSETQ. Trimming cost V 0 bases and J 2 bases; bases outside gene matches: 3. This CDR3 has 16 residues. Here the CDR3 reads CASSLATSGITDTQYF. Here the CDR3 DNA reads TGCGCCAGCAGCTTGGCCACTAGCGGGATCACAGATACGCAGTATTTT.

The chain has TRBV30 and TRBJ1-2, with unresolved D. Trimming left V 1 base short and J 8 bases short, with 17 bases between. CDR3 length: 14 residues. Germline assignment: CDR1 GTSNPN and CDR2 SVGIG (reference sequence). CDR3 nucleotide sequence: TGTGCCTGGAGTGCAGCGGACCCTTGGGGAGGCTACACCTTC. This encodes CAWSAADPWGGYTF.

The genes are TRBV6-5 and TRBJ2-2, with 9 bases matching TRBD2. The CDR3 is made up of 15 amino acids. Germline V CDR1 and CDR2: MNHEY, SVGAGI. Trimming removed 6 bases from V and 0 bases from J; junction bases left unmatched: 2. The CDR3 loop is CASRSSGANTGELFF. The CDR3 DNA reads as TGTGCCAGCAGATCTAGCGGGGCGAACACCGGGGAGCTGTTTTTT.

The chain links TRBV5-4 to TRBJ1-5; perhaps TRBD1 as D (5 bases). Germline loops: CDR1 SGHNT, CDR2 YYREEE (reference sequence). This CDR3 contains 14 residues. The V and J ends lost 4 bases and 2 bases respectively, with 10 bases between them. For the CDR3, the DNA is TGTGCCAGCAGCATGGGGGGGGGCAATCAGCCCCAGCATTTT. Its translation: CASSMGGGNQPQHF.

The chain combines TRBV7-9 with TRBJ1-4; D might be TRBD1 (6 bases). From germline, CDR1 is SEHNR and CDR2 FQNEAQ (reference sequence). The germline V and J ends were trimmed by 8 bases and 4 bases, with 14 bases remaining between them. The CDR3 is 14 residues long. CDR3 residues: CASASWTDNEKLFF. As DNA, the CDR3 is TGTGCCAGCGCTTCTTGGACAGATAATGAAAAACTGTTTTTT. Variable domain in full (rest from reference TRBV7-9 and TRBJ1-4): DTGVSQNPRHKITKRGQNVTFRCDPISEHNRLYWYRQTLGQGPEFLTYFQNEAQLEKSRLLSDRFSAERPKGSFSTLEIQRTEQGDSAMYLCASASWTDNEKLFFGSGTQLSVL.

The V and J genes are TRBV27 and TRBJ1-2; 7 bases agree with TRBD1. J lost 8 bases, V lost 5 bases, and 11 bases had no gene match. This CDR3 is 14 amino acids long. Germline lookup yields CDR1 MNHEY and CDR2 SMNVEV (reference sequence). The CDR3 DNA is TGTGCCAGCAGTCCCGAGGGGGCTTGGGGAGGCTACACCTTC. Translation gives CASSPEGAWGGYTF.

This rearrangement joins TRBV28 to TRBJ2-1, with D maybe TRBD1 (6 bases). Trimming took off 1 base at V and 2 bases at J, with 9 bases between the two ends. The CDR3 has 15 residues. The germline CDR1 and CDR2 sequences are MDHEN and SYDVKM. CDR3 protein: CASSLSEGAYNEQFF. The CDR3, as DNA: TGTGCCAGCAGTTTATCAGAGGGGGCCTACAATGAGCAGTTCTTC.

This clone was recorded once. This chain uses TRBV7-3 with TRBJ2-3; the match to TRBD2 covers 9 bases. The CDR3 runs to 17 residues. Germline loops: CDR1 SGHTA, CDR2 FQGTGA. V dropped 6 bases and J dropped 6; count of bases not matched to a gene: 16. The CDR3 sequence is CASSLTPGSGGWDTQYF. The CDR3 nucleotides are TGTGCCAGCAGTCTAACCCCGGGTAGCGGGGGATGGGATACGCAGTATTTT.

The DNA for the CDR3 is TGCGCCAGCAGCCCGGGACAGCCTTATGGCTACACCTTC. The encoded protein is CASSPGQPYGYTF. The chain couples TRBV5-1 to TRBJ1-2; 7 positions match TRBD1. Germline-derived CDR1 and CDR2 are SGHRS and YFSETQ. CDR3 length: 13 residues. After removal of 4 bases from V and 5 bases from J, the junction contained 5 bases not matched to a gene.

This chain connects TRBV29-1 to TRBJ2-7; 9 bases align to TRBD1. Germline lookup yields CDR1 SQVTM and CDR2 ANQGSEA. V dropped 2 bases and J dropped 0; count of bases not matched to a gene: 5. The CDR3 contains 15 residues. The CDR3 is CSVETGQGISYEQYF. In DNA form, the CDR3 reads TGCAGCGTTGAAACAGGACAGGGGATCTCCTACGAGCAGTACTTC.

The chain couples TRBV5-1 to TRBJ2-5, with TRBD1 matching 9 bases. Germline CDR1 is SGHRS and CDR2 is YFSETQ. V lost 0 bases, J lost 4 bases, and 4 bases stayed unmatched. CDR3 size: 15 residues. CDR3 sequence (DNA): TGCGCCAGCAGCTTGGACGGGACAGGGAGAGAGACCCAGTACTTC. It specifies CASSLDGTGRETQYF.